Sequencing of this T cell receptor beta chain was carried out in a study of T cells in Graves' hyperthyroidism and ophthalmopathy. Points from the study as a whole: Most thyroid clonotypes expanded above 0.001 appeared in blood too.

Trimming cost V 5 bases and J 1 base, with 11 bases left between them. The CDR3 has 14 residues. Germline loops: CDR1 MDHEN, CDR2 SYDVKM. The sample holds many counts of this clonotype. Antigen unknown. Template material for amplifying TCR beta CDR3 regions consisted of RNA transcripts. First-round RT-PCR of the TCR CDR3 relied on the HTBI primer set. One entry per CDR3 protein, called by TCRdb with MiXCR from the multiplex PCR reads. The sample holds roughly 360,000 distinct CDR3 sequences, approximately 12% seen once. Hyperthyroidism patients were newly diagnosed, had disease duration under 2 months, and were aged 18 to 65 years. Each diagnosis was grounded in clinical symptoms, serum thyroxine and TRAb, thyroid ultrasound, and orbital computed tomography.

The source is a young man with Graves' hyperthyroidism that later progressed to Graves' ophthalmopathy. Material: blood. The V gene is TRBV28, the J gene TRBJ2-5, with D possibly matching TRBD2 (5 bases). CDR3 region: CASSPPGSQETQYF. CDR3 DNA: TGTGCCAGCAGTCCCCCGGGATCCCAAGAGACCCAGTACTTC.